A single sample gave rise to the 32 T cell receptor beta chains below, sequenced in a study of blood T cell repertoires in COVID-19. Measured with immunoSEQ multiplex PCR; TCRdb has only the in-frame clones, and not every one. The profile shows tens of thousands of clones, 88% of them singletons. The sequencing input was peripheral blood. The receptors were gathered from a woman over 75 with active or convalescent COVID-19.

In its sample, this clone was seen once. This chain joins TRBV20-1 and TRBJ1-2; D is possibly TRBD1 (6 bases). The length of the CDR3 is 13 residues. V lost 3 bases to trimming and J lost 3 bases, with 11 bases between them. CDR1 and CDR2 from the germline V gene are DFQATT and SNEGSKA (reference sequence). Here the CDR3 reads CSASRDNYYGYTF. The CDR3 DNA follows: TGCAGTGCTAGTAGGGACAACTACTATGGCTACACCTTC.

The chain has TRBV5-1 and TRBJ2-3; D not certain. Trimming removed 7 bases at V and 11 bases at J, with 17 bases between. Germline V CDR1 and CDR2: SGHRS, YFSETQ. CDR3 length equals 12 residues. CDR3 residues: CASRLEVGGQYF. CDR3 bases: TGCGCCAGCCGCCTAGAGGTCGGTGGGCAGTATTTT. Complete variable domain (other parts from reference TRBV5-1 and TRBJ2-3): KAGVTQTPRYLIKTRGQQVTLSCSPISGHRSVSWYQQTPGQGLQFLFEYFSETQRNKGNFPGRFSGRQFSNSRSEMNVSTLELGDSALYLCASRLEVGGQYFGPGTRLTVL.

The rearrangement links TRBV28 to TRBJ1-5; 9 nucleotides agree with TRBD1. The germline CDR1 and CDR2 sequences are MDHEN and SYDVKM. The junction had 11 bases not matched to a gene; V was cut back by 6 bases and J by 5 bases. The CDR3 is 16 residues long. The CDR3 reads CASRITSGQGYQPQHF. The CDR3 bases are TGTGCCAGCAGGATCACAAGCGGACAGGGGTATCAGCCCCAGCATTTT.

The chain combines TRBV5-4 with TRBJ1-1; D is possibly TRBD1 (6 bases). Germline V gives CDR1 SGHNT, CDR2 YYREEE (reference sequence). V was clipped by 4 bases and J by 4 bases, with 11 bases between them. This CDR3 is built from 13 residues. The CDR3 reads CASSRGGGTEAFF. The CDR3 nucleotides are TGTGCCAGCAGCCGGGGAGGGGGCACTGAAGCTTTCTTT. Combining the CDR3 with reference TRBV5-4 and TRBJ1-1 gives the whole variable domain ETGVTQSPTHLIKTRGQQVTLRCSSQSGHNTVSWYQQALGQGPQFIFQYYREEENGRGNFPPRFSGLQFPNYSSELNVNALELDDSALYLCASSRGGGTEAFFGQGTRLTVV.

This clone was counted between two and nine times. The V call is TRBV7-3, the J call TRBJ2-3; the match to TRBD2 covers 8 bases. The CDR3 extends over 14 amino acids. J lost 4 bases, V lost 5 bases, and 5 bases had no gene match. Germline loops: CDR1 SGHTA, CDR2 FQGTGA. The CDR3 bases are TGTGCCAGCAGCGGCGGGGGGATCCCAGATACGCAGTATTTT. It yields the protein CASSGGGIPDTQYF.

The rearrangement joins TRBV4-1 to TRBJ1-4; 10 bases match TRBD1. The ends lost 3 bases at V and 7 bases at J; junction bases unmatched: 5. The CDR3 length is 15 residues. Germline V gene sequence: CDR1 MGHRA, CDR2 YSYEKL. In nucleotides, the CDR3 is TGCGCCAGCAGCCAGACAGGGGGCAGTATTGAAAAACTGTTTTTT. Translation gives CASSQTGGSIEKLFF.

The chain couples TRBV7-3 to TRBJ2-7; 10 bases line up with TRBD1. From germline, CDR1 is SGHTA and CDR2 FQGTGA. Losses at the gene ends were 5 bases for V and 1 base for J; bases not matched to a gene: 2. This CDR3 is built from 14 residues. This CDR3 is CASSKGQGSYEQYF. The CDR3 coding sequence is TGTGCCAGCAGCAAGGGACAGGGGTCCTACGAGCAGTACTTC.

The rearrangement uses TRBV6-5 and TRBJ1-6, with D perhaps matching TRBD1 (5 bases). This CDR3 is built from 14 residues. Per the germline V gene, CDR1 is MNHEY and CDR2 is SVGAGI. The ends were cut back, 8 bases at V and 0 bases at J, with 8 bases in the middle. For the CDR3, the DNA is TGTGCCAGCCGGGGGAGCTCCTATAATTCACCCCTCCACTTT. Protein product: CASRGSSYNSPLHF.

This clone was picked up one time. This chain links TRBV5-6 with TRBJ2-7; D is ambiguous. Per germline, CDR1 SGHDT and CDR2 YYEEEE. The length of the CDR3 is 14 residues. The V gene lost 4 bases and the J gene lost 2 bases, with 13 bases spanning the gap. CDR3 bases: TGTGCCAGCAGCGCCCGACACCTGCCCTACGAGCAGTACTTC. Its translation is CASSARHLPYEQYF.

The chain links TRBV11-2 to TRBJ1-3; no clear D gene. Trimming removed 6 bases from V and 4 bases from J, with 16 bases in between. CDR1 and CDR2 (germline): SGHAT, FQNNGV. The CDR3 consists of 15 residues. This chain's CDR3 is CASSPTGSFGNTIYF. The CDR3 DNA is TGTGCCAGCAGTCCCACGGGGAGCTTCGGAAACACCATATATTTT.

This clone was counted a single time. The J gene is TRBJ2-2, the V gene TRBV19; TRBD1 is a possible D gene (5 bases). Per germline, CDR1 LNHDA and CDR2 SQIVND (reference sequence). V lost 3 bases and J lost 8, with 16 bases in between. The CDR3 is 15 amino acids. CDR3 in DNA: TGTGCCAGTAGTATGTCCCAGGGAAGTGCGGGGGAGCTGTTTTTT. It codes for CASSMSQGSAGELFF.

This sequence joins TRBV11-2 and TRBJ2-1; 7 bases line up with TRBD2. The CDR3 sequence is 15 residues long. The germline CDR1 and CDR2 sequences are SGHAT and FQNNGV. J was trimmed by 8 bases and V by 1 base; bases with no gene match: 8. The CDR3 is CASSLVGDGRDEQFF. For the CDR3, the DNA is TGTGCCAGCAGCTTAGTGGGGGATGGGAGGGATGAGCAGTTCTTC.

The V and J genes are TRBV7-6 and TRBJ2-7; 10 bases are a match to TRBD1. Germline CDR1 and CDR2: SGHVS and FNYEAQ. The CDR3 has 17 residues. Losses at the gene ends were 0 bases for V and 4 bases for J; bases not matched to a gene: 9. Here the CDR3 reads CASSLASTGTGAYEQYF. Here the CDR3 DNA reads TGTGCCAGCAGCTTAGCGTCAACCGGGACAGGGGCTTACGAGCAGTACTTC.

This chain connects TRBV20-1 to TRBJ1-1; D unresolved. Germline values: CDR1 DFQATT, CDR2 SNEGSKA (reference sequence). The CDR3 covers 10 residues. The V and J ends lost 2 bases and 7 bases respectively, with 5 bases between them. The CDR3 region is CSARFSEAFF. The CDR3, as DNA: TGCAGTGCTAGATTCAGTGAAGCTTTCTTT.

The chain employs TRBV6-5 and TRBJ2-2, with TRBD1 matching over 7 bases. The CDR3 extends over 16 amino acids. The germline CDR1 and CDR2 sequences are MNHEY and SVGAGI. V was clipped by 3 bases and J by 0 bases; unmatched bases: 4. The CDR3 is CASSYNRGPNTGELFF. CDR3 nucleotides: TGTGCCAGCAGTTATAACAGGGGTCCGAACACCGGGGAGCTGTTTTTT.

The V call is TRBV5-4, the J call TRBJ2-1, with D tentatively TRBD1 (6 bases). Germline values: CDR1 SGHNT, CDR2 YYREEE (reference sequence). V lost 0 bases and J 2 bases, leaving 6 bases between the germline ends. The CDR3 spans 14 residues. The CDR3: CASSLGGPYNEQFF. In DNA, the CDR3 is TGTGCCAGCAGCTTGGGGGGGCCCTACAATGAGCAGTTCTTC.

This chain links TRBV5-1 with TRBJ2-5; the match to TRBD2 covers 8 bases. Germline CDR1 and CDR2: SGHRS and YFSETQ. V shed 3 bases, J shed 4 bases, and the junction held 5 bases outside the gene matches. CDR3 length equals 14 residues. The CDR3 loop reads CASSWTTSGETQYF. The CDR3 DNA sequence: TGCGCCAGCAGCTGGACCACTAGCGGAGAGACCCAGTACTTC. The full variable domain, its missing parts supplied by reference TRBV5-1 and TRBJ2-5, is KAGVTQTPRYLIKTRGQQVTLSCSPISGHRSVSWYQQTPGQGLQFLFEYFSETQRNKGNFPGRFSGRQFSNSRSEMNVSTLELGDSALYLCASSWTTSGETQYFGPGTRLLVL.

This clone was counted a single time. This chain joins TRBV6-5 and TRBJ2-2; TRBD1 aligns across 7 bases. The CDR3 extends over 15 amino acids. Germline lookup yields CDR1 MNHEY and CDR2 SVGAGI. V was clipped by 5 bases and J by 6 bases; unmatched bases: 9. CDR3 sequence: CASSKTGLSSGELFF. For the CDR3, the DNA is TGTGCCAGCAGTAAGACAGGGCTTTCCTCCGGGGAGCTGTTTTTT.

This clone was seen only once. This rearrangement joins TRBV7-2 to TRBJ1-2; weak D call: TRBD1 (6 bases). In germline, CDR1 is SGHTA, CDR2 FQGNSA. V was trimmed by 1 base and J by 4 bases, leaving 16 bases between them. The CDR3 is 16 amino acids. This chain's CDR3 is CASSLGTDARLYGYTF. Here the CDR3 DNA reads TGTGCCAGCAGCTTAGGGACAGACGCTCGACTCTATGGCTACACCTTC.

The rearrangement joins TRBV3-1 (or the pseudogene TRBV3-2) to TRBJ1-3; possibly TRBD1 for D (6 bases). The V gene lost 1 base and the J gene lost 5 bases, with 12 bases spanning the gap. The CDR3 is 15 residues long. Per germline, CDR1 LGHDT and CDR2 YNNKEL (reference sequence). CDR3 sequence reads: CASSQAAGGRNTIYF. The CDR3 DNA reads TGTGCCAGCAGCCAAGCGGCGGGGGGCAGAAACACCATATATTTT.

The V gene is TRBV21-1, the J gene TRBJ2-7; TRBD2, the D gene given by the table, was not confirmed from the DNA. TRBV21-1 represents a pseudogene. The CDR3 length is 15 residues. The DNA of the CDR3 is TGTGCCCGAGTCTCCCCCCCGGGCCGGGGAGGCGAGCAGTACTTC. Translated, it gives CARVSPPGRGGEQYF.

The CDR3 region is CASRDRERGTDTQYF. The CDR3 coding sequence is TGTGCCAGCAGGGACAGGGAGAGAGGCACAGATACGCAGTATTTT. The rearrangement links TRBV2 to TRBJ2-3; 8 bases are a match to TRBD1. Germline CDR1 is SNHLY and CDR2 is FYNNEI. This CDR3 contains 15 residues. The trim removed 6 bases at V and 1 base at J, leaving 6 bases unmatched.

The chain recombines TRBV21-1 with TRBJ1-1; TRBD1 reflects the table's D call only, with no check against the DNA. TRBV21-1 is a pseudogene locus. CDR3 length: 16 residues. CDR3 residues: CASSRTGIQGNTEAFF. As DNA, the CDR3 is TGTGCCAGCAGTAGGACAGGCATCCAAGGGAACACTGAAGCTTTCTTT.

V usage is TRBV5-1 and J usage is TRBJ2-3; 16 positions agree with TRBD2. The CDR3 has 18 amino acids. Germline CDR1 is SGHRS and CDR2 is YFSETQ. Germline trimming cut 4 bases from V and 0 bases from J; bases unmatched to any gene: 5. The CDR3 DNA follows: TGCGCCAGCAGCCCGGGACTAGCGGGGGGGACTAGCACAGATACGCAGTATTTT. Its protein product is CASSPGLAGGTSTDTQYF.

The rearrangement links TRBV5-1 to TRBJ2-2, with TRBD2 matching 13 bases. Trimming removed 4 bases from V and 1 base from J; junction bases left unmatched: 1. From germline, CDR1 is SGHRS and CDR2 YFSETQ. The CDR3 runs 16 residues. CDR3 bases: TGCGCCAGCAGCCGACTAGCGGGGGGGAACACCGGGGAGCTGTTTTTT. This encodes CASSRLAGGNTGELFF.

V usage is TRBV7-9 and J usage is TRBJ1-2, with D perhaps matching TRBD1 (6 bases). CDR3 length: 13 amino acids. The ends were cut back, 5 bases at V and 7 bases at J, with 14 bases in the middle. Germline V gene data show CDR1 as SEHNR and CDR2 as FQNEAQ (reference sequence). As DNA, the CDR3 is TGTGCCAGCAGCAGAGATACAGGGTTTGGCTACACCTTC. Residues: CASSRDTGFGYTF.

J is TRBJ1-1 and V is TRBV10-3; D not resolved. CDR3 size: 13 residues. V was clipped by 0 bases and J by 7 bases, with 9 bases between them. CDR1 and CDR2 (germline): ENHRY, SYGVKD. CDR3 sequence: CAISESGGFEAFF. In DNA, the CDR3 is TGTGCCATCAGTGAGTCAGGAGGCTTTGAAGCTTTCTTT.

In this sample, this clone turned up a few times. The chain is built from TRBV18 and TRBJ2-2, with a tentative D call TRBD2 (6 bases). This CDR3 contains 14 residues. Trimming stripped 6 bases from V and 5 bases from J, with 13 bases between. Germline CDR1 KGHSH, CDR2 LQKENI. The CDR3 DNA reads as TGTGCCAGCTCTCTGGGACTGGAAACCGGGGAGCTGTTTTTT. Protein: CASSLGLETGELFF.

This rearrangement joins TRBV18 to TRBJ2-1; perhaps TRBD1 as D (6 bases). Germline CDR1 KGHSH, CDR2 LQKENI. Trimming left V 0 bases short and J 6 bases short, with 9 bases between. The CDR3 has 14 amino acids. CDR3 nucleotide sequence: TGTGCCAGCTCACCACCGCAACAGGGCAATGAGCAGTTCTTC. It encodes CASSPPQQGNEQFF.

This rearrangement joins TRBV6-1 to TRBJ1-2, with a possible D match to TRBD1 (6 bases). The CDR3 extends over 15 amino acids. Germline V gives CDR1 MNHNS, CDR2 SASEGT. Trimming removed 3 bases from V and 4 bases from J, with 15 bases in between. DNA of the CDR3: TGTGCCAGCAGTGAGATGGGGCGGACAGCCTATGGCTACACCTTC. Translating gives CASSEMGRTAYGYTF.

The chain joins TRBV6-1 to TRBJ2-7, with 14 bases that match TRBD2. This CDR3 has 16 residues. The V and J ends lost 4 bases and 7 bases, in that order; junction bases with no gene match: 9. Germline lookup yields CDR1 MNHNS and CDR2 SASEGT. The CDR3 is CASSVGTSGGLGEQYF. CDR3 nucleotides: TGTGCCAGCAGTGTGGGGACTAGCGGGGGCCTTGGAGAGCAGTACTTC.

The chain joins TRBV19 to TRBJ2-1; 11 bases line up with TRBD2. J lost 0 bases, V lost 1 base, and 5 bases had no gene match. The CDR3 consists of 18 residues. CDR1 and CDR2 (germline): LNHDA, SQIVND (reference sequence). In DNA, the CDR3 is TGTGCCAGTAGTATAGGGACTAGCGGGCCGAGCTCCTACAATGAGCAGTTCTTC. It yields the protein CASSIGTSGPSSYNEQFF.